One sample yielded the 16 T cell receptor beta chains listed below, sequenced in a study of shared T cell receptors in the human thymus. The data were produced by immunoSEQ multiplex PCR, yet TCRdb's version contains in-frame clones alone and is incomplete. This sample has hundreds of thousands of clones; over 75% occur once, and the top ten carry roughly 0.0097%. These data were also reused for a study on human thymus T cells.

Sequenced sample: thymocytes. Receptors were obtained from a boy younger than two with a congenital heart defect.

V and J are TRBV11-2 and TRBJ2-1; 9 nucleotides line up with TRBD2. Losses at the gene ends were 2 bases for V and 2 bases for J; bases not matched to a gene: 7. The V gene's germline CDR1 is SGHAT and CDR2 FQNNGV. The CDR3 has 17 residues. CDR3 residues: CASSLSTAGGPYNEQFF. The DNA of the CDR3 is TGTGCCAGCAGCTTAAGTACAGCGGGGGGCCCCTACAATGAGCAGTTCTTC.

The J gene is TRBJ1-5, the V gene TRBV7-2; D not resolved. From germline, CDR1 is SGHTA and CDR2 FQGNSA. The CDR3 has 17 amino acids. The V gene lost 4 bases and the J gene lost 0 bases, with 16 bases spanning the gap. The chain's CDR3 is CASSSSIPLNSNQPQHF. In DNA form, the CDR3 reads TGTGCCAGCAGCTCCTCAATCCCACTTAATAGCAATCAGCCCCAGCATTTT.

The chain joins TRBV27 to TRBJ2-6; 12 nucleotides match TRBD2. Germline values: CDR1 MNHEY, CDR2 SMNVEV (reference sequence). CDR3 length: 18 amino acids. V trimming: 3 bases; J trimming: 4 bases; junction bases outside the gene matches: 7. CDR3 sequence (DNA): TGTGCCAGCAGTTTGCCTAGCGGGAGGGCCAACGGGGCCAACGTCCTGACTTTC. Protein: CASSLPSGRANGANVLTF.

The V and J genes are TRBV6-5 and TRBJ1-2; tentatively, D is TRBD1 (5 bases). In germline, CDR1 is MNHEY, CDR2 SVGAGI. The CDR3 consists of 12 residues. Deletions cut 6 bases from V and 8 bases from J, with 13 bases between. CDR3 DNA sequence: TGTGCCAGCAGACGGGGGATCGGCGGCTACACCTTC. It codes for CASRRGIGGYTF.

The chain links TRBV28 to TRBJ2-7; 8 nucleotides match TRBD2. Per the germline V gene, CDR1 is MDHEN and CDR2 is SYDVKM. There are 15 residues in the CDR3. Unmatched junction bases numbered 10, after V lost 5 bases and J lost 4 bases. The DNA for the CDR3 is TGTGCCAGCAGTCCGATGGGGCGGGAGGAGTACGAGCAGTACTTC. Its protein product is CASSPMGREEYEQYF.

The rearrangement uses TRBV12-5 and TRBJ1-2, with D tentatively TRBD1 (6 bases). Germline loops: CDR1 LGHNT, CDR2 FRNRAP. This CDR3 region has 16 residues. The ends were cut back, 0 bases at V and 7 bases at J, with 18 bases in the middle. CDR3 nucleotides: TGTGCTAGTGGTTTGGTATCGGGGGGCGCGAGGCTTGGCTACACCTTC. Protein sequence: CASGLVSGGARLGYTF.

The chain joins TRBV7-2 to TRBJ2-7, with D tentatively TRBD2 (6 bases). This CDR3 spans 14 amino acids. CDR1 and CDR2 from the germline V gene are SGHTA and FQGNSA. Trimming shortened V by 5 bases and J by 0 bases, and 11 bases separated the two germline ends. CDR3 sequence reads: CASSTGLVSYEQYF. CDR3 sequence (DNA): TGTGCCAGCAGCACGGGACTGGTCTCCTACGAGCAGTACTTC.

The DNA for the CDR3 is TGTGCCAGCAGCGCCCGAAGTAGTAGTGGGGGACTAGCGGAAATCTACCTTAGCACAGATACGCAGTATTTT. This translates into CASSARSSSGGLAEIYLSTDTQYF. The rearrangement links TRBV9 to TRBJ2-3, with 11 positions matching TRBD2. V shed 3 bases and J 0 bases; nucleotides not matched to a gene: 27. Germline V CDR1 and CDR2: SGDLS, YYNGEE. The CDR3 covers 24 residues.

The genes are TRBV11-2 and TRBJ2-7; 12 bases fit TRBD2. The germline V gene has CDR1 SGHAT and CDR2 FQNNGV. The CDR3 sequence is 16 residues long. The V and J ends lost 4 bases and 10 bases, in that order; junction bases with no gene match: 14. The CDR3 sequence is CASSSNRLAGAVGQYF. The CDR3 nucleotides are TGTGCCAGCAGCTCGAACCGACTAGCGGGAGCGGTGGGCCAGTACTTC. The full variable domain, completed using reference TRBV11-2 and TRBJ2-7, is EAGVAQSPRYKIIEKRQSVAFWCNPISGHATLYWYQQILGQGPKLLIQFQNNGVVDDSQLPKDRFSAERLKGVDSTLKIQPAKLEDSAVYLCASSSNRLAGAVGQYFGPGTRLTVT.

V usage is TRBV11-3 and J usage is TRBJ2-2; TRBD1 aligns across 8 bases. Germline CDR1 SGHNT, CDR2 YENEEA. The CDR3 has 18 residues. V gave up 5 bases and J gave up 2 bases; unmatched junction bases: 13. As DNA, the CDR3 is TGTGCCAGCAGCCCATCCCCGGACAGGGTTATTAACACCGGGGAGCTGTTTTTT. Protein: CASSPSPDRVINTGELFF. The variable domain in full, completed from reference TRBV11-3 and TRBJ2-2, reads EAGVVQSPRYKIIEKKQPVAFWCNPISGHNTLYWYLQNLGQGPELLIRYENEEAVDDSQLPKDRFSAERLKGVDSTLKIQPAELGDSAVYLCASSPSPDRVINTGELFFGEGSRLTVL.

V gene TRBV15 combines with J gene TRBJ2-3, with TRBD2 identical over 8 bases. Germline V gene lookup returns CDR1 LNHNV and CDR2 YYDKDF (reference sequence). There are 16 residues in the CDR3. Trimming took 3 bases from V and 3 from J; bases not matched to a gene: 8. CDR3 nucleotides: TGTGCCACCAGCAGTTTCCAAGCGGGAGATACAGATACGCAGTATTTT. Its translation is CATSSFQAGDTDTQYF.

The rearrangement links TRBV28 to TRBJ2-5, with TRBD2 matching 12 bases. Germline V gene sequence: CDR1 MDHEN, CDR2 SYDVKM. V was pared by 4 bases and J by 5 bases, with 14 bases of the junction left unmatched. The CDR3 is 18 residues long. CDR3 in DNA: TGTGCCAGCAGTTGGTATCCGACTAGCGGGAGAAGCGTGGAGACCCAGTACTTC. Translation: CASSWYPTSGRSVETQYF.

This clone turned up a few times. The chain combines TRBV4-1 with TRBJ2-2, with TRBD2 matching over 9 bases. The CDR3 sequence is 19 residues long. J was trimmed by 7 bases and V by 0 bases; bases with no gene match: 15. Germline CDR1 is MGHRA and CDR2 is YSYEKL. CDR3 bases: TGCGCCAGCAGCCAAGATCCCCCCGGGGCTAGCGGGAACGACGGGGAGCTGTTTTTT. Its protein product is CASSQDPPGASGNDGELFF.

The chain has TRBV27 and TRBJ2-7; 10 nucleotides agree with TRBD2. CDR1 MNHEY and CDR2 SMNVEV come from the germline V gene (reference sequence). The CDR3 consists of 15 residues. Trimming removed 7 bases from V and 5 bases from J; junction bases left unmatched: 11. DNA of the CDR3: TGTGCCAGCAAATCAAAGCGGGAGGGTGGCCACGAGCAGTACTTC. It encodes CASKSKREGGHEQYF.

The CDR3 nucleotides are TGCGCCAGCAGCTTGTCAGTTACTAGCGGGCGTTACAATGAGCAGTTCTTC. Its translation: CASSLSVTSGRYNEQFF. This rearrangement joins TRBV5-1 to TRBJ2-1, with 9 nucleotides matching TRBD2. The CDR3 consists of 17 residues. V dropped 1 base and J dropped 4; count of bases not matched to a gene: 9. CDR1 and CDR2 (germline): SGHRS, YFSETQ.

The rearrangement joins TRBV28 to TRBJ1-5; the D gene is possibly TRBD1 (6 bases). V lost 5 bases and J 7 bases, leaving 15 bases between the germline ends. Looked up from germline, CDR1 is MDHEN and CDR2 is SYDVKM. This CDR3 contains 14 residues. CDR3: CASSPNRAQQPQHF. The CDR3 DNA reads TGTGCCAGCAGTCCTAACAGGGCGCAACAGCCCCAGCATTTT.